This TCR beta chain appears in the sequencing data of a study of blood T cell repertoires in COVID-19. Study context: Material from acute and convalescent COVID-19 was sourced from the United States, Italy and Spain.

Original analysis: How many nucleated cells were present was estimated from reference gene primer amplification. Sequencing was performed with immunoSEQ multiplex PCR; in TCRdb, only in-frame clones are kept and a portion is missing. From that table come the V and J calls and clone size; the DNA was used to work out D and trimming. This sample has under 400,000 clones, with around 87% found just once. V shed 5 bases, J shed 4 bases, and the junction held 5 bases outside the gene matches. The CDR3 length is 15 residues. Germline V gene lookup returns CDR1 SGHNT and CDR2 YENEEA. Those who participated ranged in age from 18 to 89 years and resided in 20 to 25 US areas. Assignments of participants to cohorts depended upon their own reported clinical history.

Sequencing was carried out using PBMCs or T cells enriched from blood (not recorded which). The TCR originated in a middle-aged man in a cohort exposed to, infected with or recovered from COVID-19 (not recorded which). The chain has TRBV11-3 and TRBJ2-1; 10 bases fit TRBD2. The CDR3: CASSLLAGVYNEQFF. The CDR3 region has the DNA TGTGCCAGCAGCCTGCTAGCGGGAGTTTACAATGAGCAGTTCTTC.